The 25 T cell receptor beta chains given below trace back to one sample, sequenced in a study of T cell responses to AZD1222 COVID-19 vaccine. Method: immunoSEQ multiplex PCR; TCRdb's copy keeps in-frame clones and lacks some. The sample has approximately 60,000 clones, approximately 83% seen once; the top ten hold roughly an eighth. This sample comprised peripheral blood, obtained on day 0 of AZD1222 vaccination. These receptors all come from an adult in good health.

This rearrangement joins TRBV19 to TRBJ2-7, with 7 bases fitting TRBD1. The CDR3 length is 12 residues. Germline CDR1 LNHDA, CDR2 SQIVND (reference sequence). The J segment lost 6 bases and the V segment lost 5 bases, leaving 4 bases of the junction unmatched. The CDR3: CASSPDRAEQYF. In nucleotides, the CDR3 is TGTGCCAGTAGTCCTGACAGGGCCGAGCAGTACTTC.

This sequence joins TRBV7-2 and TRBJ2-3; D is possibly TRBD1 (5 bases). Germline V gene sequence: CDR1 SGHTA, CDR2 FQGNSA. The CDR3 covers 15 residues. V was pared by 1 base and J by 1 base, with 9 bases between. The CDR3 reads CASSLDIGGTDTQYF. DNA for the CDR3: TGTGCCAGCAGCTTAGATATAGGGGGCACAGATACGCAGTATTTT.

The chain combines TRBV19 with TRBJ1-4, with a weak D call TRBD1 (5 bases). The V end lost 8 bases, the J end lost 6 bases, and 13 bases lay between the germline ends. The CDR3 extends over 13 amino acids. CDR1 and CDR2 (germline): LNHDA, SQIVND (reference sequence). CDR3 nucleotide sequence: TGTGCCAGTGGAGGCGGGGCGCATGAAAAACTGTTTTTT. Protein product: CASGGGAHEKLFF.

The rearrangement joins TRBV30 to TRBJ1-1, with a weak D call TRBD1 (6 bases). The germline gives CDR1 GTSNPN, CDR2 SVGIG (reference sequence). The germline V and J ends were trimmed by 3 bases and 4 bases, with 9 bases remaining between them. The CDR3 extends over 12 amino acids. The CDR3 region is CAWSEDSTEAFF. Written as DNA, the CDR3 is TGTGCCTGGAGCGAGGACAGCACTGAAGCTTTCTTT.

The sample holds one count of this clone. The chain employs TRBV7-3 and TRBJ1-5; D uncertain. V lost 5 bases and J lost 0, with 5 bases in between. Germline-derived CDR1 and CDR2 are SGHTA and FQGTGA. The CDR3 covers 13 residues. DNA of the CDR3: TGTGCCAGCAGCCCGGATAGCAATCAGCCCCAGCATTTT. Its protein product is CASSPDSNQPQHF.

This chain connects TRBV19 to TRBJ1-5; TRBD1 might be the D (6 bases). The CDR3 extends over 14 amino acids. Germline CDR1 is LNHDA and CDR2 is SQIVND (reference sequence). Trimming cost V 4 bases and J 5 bases, with 12 bases left between them. Written as DNA, the CDR3 is TGTGCCAGTAGTAACCGACAGGCACATCAGCCCCAGCATTTT. This translates into CASSNRQAHQPQHF.

The V gene is TRBV19, the J gene TRBJ1-6; the match to TRBD1 covers 10 bases. Germline CDR1 and CDR2: LNHDA and SQIVND (reference sequence). The V gene end was trimmed by 5 bases and the J gene end by 13 bases; junction bases not matched to a gene: 11. The CDR3 runs to 15 residues. CDR3 in amino acids: CASSGLGDRGVPLHF. In DNA form, the CDR3 reads TGTGCCAGTAGTGGCTTAGGGGACAGGGGAGTTCCCCTCCACTTT.

The CDR3 here is CASRSGVTGDTQYF. CDR3 DNA sequence: TGTGCCAGCAGATCTGGGGTCACGGGAGATACGCAGTATTTT. V usage is TRBV5-4 and J usage is TRBJ2-3; D ambiguous. The germline V gene encodes CDR1 SGHNT and CDR2 YYREEE (reference sequence). The CDR3 loop spans 14 amino acids. Trimming took 5 bases from V and 5 from J, leaving 15 bases between them. Together with reference TRBV5-4 and TRBJ2-3, the CDR3 gives the full variable domain: ETGVTQSPTHLIKTRGQQVTLRCSSQSGHNTVSWYQQALGQGPQFIFQYYREEENGRGNFPPRFSGLQFPNYSSELNVNALELDDSALYLCASRSGVTGDTQYFGPGTRLTVL.

This chain links TRBV3-1 (or the pseudogene TRBV3-2) with TRBJ1-1; D unresolved. Between the trimmed V and J ends, which lost 4 bases and 4 bases, there was a span of 7 bases. The CDR3 loop spans 12 amino acids. Germline CDR1 is LGHDT and CDR2 is YNNKEL (reference sequence). The CDR3 DNA is TGTGCCAGCAGCCGAGCAGGCACTGAAGCTTTCTTT. It is translated as CASSRAGTEAFF.

The chain recombines TRBV6-5 with TRBJ1-1; no definite D call. Germline V CDR1 and CDR2: MNHEY, SVGAGI. Between the trimmed V and J ends, which lost 8 bases and 3 bases, there was a span of 13 bases. This CDR3 is 13 amino acids long. CDR3 loop: CASRHAEDTEAFF. CDR3 DNA: TGTGCCAGCCGACATGCTGAGGACACTGAAGCTTTCTTT.

The chain recombines TRBV30 with TRBJ1-1; D gene ambiguous. Germline CDR1 and CDR2: GTSNPN and SVGIG (reference sequence). CDR3 length: 13 amino acids. V lost 4 bases and J lost 1, with 10 bases in between. The CDR3 region has the DNA TGTGCCTGGATCCAGAGCTGGAACACTGAAGCTTTCTTT. Its protein product is CAWIQSWNTEAFF.

The chain carries TRBV5-6 and TRBJ1-6; D remains unclear. The V gene's germline CDR1 is SGHDT and CDR2 YYEEEE. The CDR3 spans 16 residues. Trimming removed 2 bases from V and 8 bases from J, with 17 bases in between. The CDR3 reads CASSFFRSTRDSPLHF. DNA for the CDR3: TGTGCCAGCAGCTTCTTCCGGTCCACGCGGGATTCACCCCTCCACTTT.

The V and J genes are TRBV7-9 and TRBJ2-7; 12 bases are shared with TRBD2. CDR3 length equals 14 residues. Germline values: CDR1 SEHNR, CDR2 FQNEAQ (reference sequence). The ends lost 3 bases at V and 4 bases at J; junction bases unmatched: 1. In DNA form, the CDR3 reads TGTGCCAGCAGCTTGACTAGCGGGGGATACGAGCAGTACTTC. Translation gives CASSLTSGGYEQYF.

The chain recombines TRBV6-5 with TRBJ2-1; possible D gene TRBD2, 6 bases. This CDR3 is built from 13 residues. Trimming cost V 6 bases and J 15 bases, with 21 bases left between them. Germline loops: CDR1 MNHEY, CDR2 SVGAGI. The CDR3 loop is CASSMGGGYSRFF. In DNA, the CDR3 is TGTGCCAGCAGCATGGGGGGTGGTTACTCGCGGTTCTTC.

This clone has just one count. This rearrangement joins TRBV6-5 to TRBJ1-1, with a tentative D call TRBD1 (6 bases). The V gene lost 10 bases and the J gene lost 6 bases, with 21 bases spanning the gap. Germline loops: CDR1 MNHEY, CDR2 SVGAGI. The CDR3 loop spans 14 amino acids. The CDR3 region is CATNEVQGLAEAFF. The CDR3 DNA follows: TGTGCCACCAACGAAGTACAGGGTTTGGCTGAAGCTTTCTTT.

The V gene is TRBV27, the J gene TRBJ1-1; a possible D gene is TRBD1 (5 bases). Germline V gene lookup returns CDR1 MNHEY and CDR2 SMNVEV (reference sequence). The CDR3 sequence is 15 residues long. V was cut by 6 bases and J by 1 base, with 15 bases left in between. The DNA of the CDR3 is TGTGCCAGCAGGGGGCCAGTCAGGGCGAACACTGAAGCTTTCTTT. This codes for CASRGPVRANTEAFF.

This clone turned up a few times. The chain couples TRBV5-4 to TRBJ2-5; D call uncertain. Trimming shortened V by 0 bases and J by 5 bases, and 8 bases separated the two germline ends. The CDR3 is made up of 13 amino acids. Germline loops: CDR1 SGHNT, CDR2 YYREEE (reference sequence). The CDR3 here is CASSLDTRETQYF. The CDR3 coding sequence is TGTGCCAGCAGCTTGGATACACGGGAGACCCAGTACTTC.

The chain is built from TRBV30 and TRBJ1-3; D gene unclear. Trimming took off 6 bases at V and 4 bases at J, with 13 bases between the two ends. The CDR3 covers 13 residues. CDR1 GTSNPN and CDR2 SVGIG come from the germline V gene (reference sequence). Written as DNA, the CDR3 is TGTGCCTGTAGAGGAGGCTCCGGAAACACCATATATTTT. Its protein product is CACRGGSGNTIYF.

V usage is TRBV10-3 and J usage is TRBJ1-4; 8 bases map to TRBD1. Germline trimming cut 0 bases from V and 6 bases from J; bases unmatched to any gene: 6. The CDR3 sequence is 16 residues long. Germline V gives CDR1 ENHRY, CDR2 SYGVKD. The CDR3 DNA reads TGTGCCATCAGTGAGTCGACAGGGGCTAATTATGAAAAACTGTTTTTT. It translates to CAISESTGANYEKLFF.

This chain's CDR3 is CASSLPPGQGRGYTF. The CDR3, as DNA: TGTGCCAGCAGCTTACCACCGGGACAGGGTCGCGGCTACACCTTC. The chain carries TRBV9 and TRBJ1-2; 9 bases align to TRBD1. The trim removed 4 bases at V and 8 bases at J, leaving 12 bases unmatched. The germline CDR1 and CDR2 sequences are SGDLS and YYNGEE. This CDR3 has 15 amino acids.

The V gene is TRBV19, the J gene TRBJ2-1; D gene unclear. This CDR3 is built from 13 residues. Germline V gene lookup returns CDR1 LNHDA and CDR2 SQIVND (reference sequence). V lost 5 bases and J 8 bases, leaving 13 bases between the germline ends. CDR3 in amino acids: CASSLGGIDEQFF. The CDR3 DNA sequence: TGTGCCAGTAGTCTCGGCGGCATAGATGAGCAGTTCTTC.

This clone has just a few counts. This rearrangement joins TRBV4-3 to TRBJ1-2; 7 positions match TRBD1. Looked up from germline, CDR1 is LGHNA and CDR2 is YSLEER. The CDR3 has 14 residues. J gave up 8 bases and V 3 bases, and 9 bases lay outside the gene matches. The CDR3, as DNA: TGCGCCAGCAGCCAGGATTACAGGGGCAGGGGCTACACCTTC. It specifies CASSQDYRGRGYTF.

The V gene is TRBV4-1, the J gene TRBJ1-2; D perhaps matches TRBD1 (6 bases). V lost 3 bases and J 3 bases, leaving 14 bases between the germline ends. Germline CDR1 MGHRA, CDR2 YSYEKL. This CDR3 is built from 15 residues. The CDR3 coding sequence is TGCGCCAGCAGCCAGTCGGAGGGGGGTGACTATGGCTACACCTTC. It codes for CASSQSEGGDYGYTF.

This chain uses TRBV29-1 with TRBJ2-7; tentative D call: TRBD1 (6 bases). V lost 4 bases to trimming and J lost 5 bases, with 12 bases between them. The CDR3 contains 12 residues. Looked up from germline, CDR1 is SQVTM and CDR2 is ANQGSEA. The CDR3 DNA reads TGCAGCGTTGTGGACAGATTGGACGAGCAGTACTTC. It specifies CSVVDRLDEQYF.

By frequency in the sample, this clone is medium-sized. The chain carries TRBV7-8 and TRBJ1-2; tentatively, D is TRBD1 (6 bases). The CDR3 is 16 amino acids. The germline CDR1 and CDR2 sequences are SGHVS and FQNEAQ. Between the trimmed V and J ends, which lost 3 bases and 0 bases, there was a span of 14 bases. This chain's CDR3 is CASSFGQQTPNYGYTF. As DNA, the CDR3 is TGTGCCAGCAGCTTTGGACAGCAAACCCCTAACTATGGCTACACCTTC.